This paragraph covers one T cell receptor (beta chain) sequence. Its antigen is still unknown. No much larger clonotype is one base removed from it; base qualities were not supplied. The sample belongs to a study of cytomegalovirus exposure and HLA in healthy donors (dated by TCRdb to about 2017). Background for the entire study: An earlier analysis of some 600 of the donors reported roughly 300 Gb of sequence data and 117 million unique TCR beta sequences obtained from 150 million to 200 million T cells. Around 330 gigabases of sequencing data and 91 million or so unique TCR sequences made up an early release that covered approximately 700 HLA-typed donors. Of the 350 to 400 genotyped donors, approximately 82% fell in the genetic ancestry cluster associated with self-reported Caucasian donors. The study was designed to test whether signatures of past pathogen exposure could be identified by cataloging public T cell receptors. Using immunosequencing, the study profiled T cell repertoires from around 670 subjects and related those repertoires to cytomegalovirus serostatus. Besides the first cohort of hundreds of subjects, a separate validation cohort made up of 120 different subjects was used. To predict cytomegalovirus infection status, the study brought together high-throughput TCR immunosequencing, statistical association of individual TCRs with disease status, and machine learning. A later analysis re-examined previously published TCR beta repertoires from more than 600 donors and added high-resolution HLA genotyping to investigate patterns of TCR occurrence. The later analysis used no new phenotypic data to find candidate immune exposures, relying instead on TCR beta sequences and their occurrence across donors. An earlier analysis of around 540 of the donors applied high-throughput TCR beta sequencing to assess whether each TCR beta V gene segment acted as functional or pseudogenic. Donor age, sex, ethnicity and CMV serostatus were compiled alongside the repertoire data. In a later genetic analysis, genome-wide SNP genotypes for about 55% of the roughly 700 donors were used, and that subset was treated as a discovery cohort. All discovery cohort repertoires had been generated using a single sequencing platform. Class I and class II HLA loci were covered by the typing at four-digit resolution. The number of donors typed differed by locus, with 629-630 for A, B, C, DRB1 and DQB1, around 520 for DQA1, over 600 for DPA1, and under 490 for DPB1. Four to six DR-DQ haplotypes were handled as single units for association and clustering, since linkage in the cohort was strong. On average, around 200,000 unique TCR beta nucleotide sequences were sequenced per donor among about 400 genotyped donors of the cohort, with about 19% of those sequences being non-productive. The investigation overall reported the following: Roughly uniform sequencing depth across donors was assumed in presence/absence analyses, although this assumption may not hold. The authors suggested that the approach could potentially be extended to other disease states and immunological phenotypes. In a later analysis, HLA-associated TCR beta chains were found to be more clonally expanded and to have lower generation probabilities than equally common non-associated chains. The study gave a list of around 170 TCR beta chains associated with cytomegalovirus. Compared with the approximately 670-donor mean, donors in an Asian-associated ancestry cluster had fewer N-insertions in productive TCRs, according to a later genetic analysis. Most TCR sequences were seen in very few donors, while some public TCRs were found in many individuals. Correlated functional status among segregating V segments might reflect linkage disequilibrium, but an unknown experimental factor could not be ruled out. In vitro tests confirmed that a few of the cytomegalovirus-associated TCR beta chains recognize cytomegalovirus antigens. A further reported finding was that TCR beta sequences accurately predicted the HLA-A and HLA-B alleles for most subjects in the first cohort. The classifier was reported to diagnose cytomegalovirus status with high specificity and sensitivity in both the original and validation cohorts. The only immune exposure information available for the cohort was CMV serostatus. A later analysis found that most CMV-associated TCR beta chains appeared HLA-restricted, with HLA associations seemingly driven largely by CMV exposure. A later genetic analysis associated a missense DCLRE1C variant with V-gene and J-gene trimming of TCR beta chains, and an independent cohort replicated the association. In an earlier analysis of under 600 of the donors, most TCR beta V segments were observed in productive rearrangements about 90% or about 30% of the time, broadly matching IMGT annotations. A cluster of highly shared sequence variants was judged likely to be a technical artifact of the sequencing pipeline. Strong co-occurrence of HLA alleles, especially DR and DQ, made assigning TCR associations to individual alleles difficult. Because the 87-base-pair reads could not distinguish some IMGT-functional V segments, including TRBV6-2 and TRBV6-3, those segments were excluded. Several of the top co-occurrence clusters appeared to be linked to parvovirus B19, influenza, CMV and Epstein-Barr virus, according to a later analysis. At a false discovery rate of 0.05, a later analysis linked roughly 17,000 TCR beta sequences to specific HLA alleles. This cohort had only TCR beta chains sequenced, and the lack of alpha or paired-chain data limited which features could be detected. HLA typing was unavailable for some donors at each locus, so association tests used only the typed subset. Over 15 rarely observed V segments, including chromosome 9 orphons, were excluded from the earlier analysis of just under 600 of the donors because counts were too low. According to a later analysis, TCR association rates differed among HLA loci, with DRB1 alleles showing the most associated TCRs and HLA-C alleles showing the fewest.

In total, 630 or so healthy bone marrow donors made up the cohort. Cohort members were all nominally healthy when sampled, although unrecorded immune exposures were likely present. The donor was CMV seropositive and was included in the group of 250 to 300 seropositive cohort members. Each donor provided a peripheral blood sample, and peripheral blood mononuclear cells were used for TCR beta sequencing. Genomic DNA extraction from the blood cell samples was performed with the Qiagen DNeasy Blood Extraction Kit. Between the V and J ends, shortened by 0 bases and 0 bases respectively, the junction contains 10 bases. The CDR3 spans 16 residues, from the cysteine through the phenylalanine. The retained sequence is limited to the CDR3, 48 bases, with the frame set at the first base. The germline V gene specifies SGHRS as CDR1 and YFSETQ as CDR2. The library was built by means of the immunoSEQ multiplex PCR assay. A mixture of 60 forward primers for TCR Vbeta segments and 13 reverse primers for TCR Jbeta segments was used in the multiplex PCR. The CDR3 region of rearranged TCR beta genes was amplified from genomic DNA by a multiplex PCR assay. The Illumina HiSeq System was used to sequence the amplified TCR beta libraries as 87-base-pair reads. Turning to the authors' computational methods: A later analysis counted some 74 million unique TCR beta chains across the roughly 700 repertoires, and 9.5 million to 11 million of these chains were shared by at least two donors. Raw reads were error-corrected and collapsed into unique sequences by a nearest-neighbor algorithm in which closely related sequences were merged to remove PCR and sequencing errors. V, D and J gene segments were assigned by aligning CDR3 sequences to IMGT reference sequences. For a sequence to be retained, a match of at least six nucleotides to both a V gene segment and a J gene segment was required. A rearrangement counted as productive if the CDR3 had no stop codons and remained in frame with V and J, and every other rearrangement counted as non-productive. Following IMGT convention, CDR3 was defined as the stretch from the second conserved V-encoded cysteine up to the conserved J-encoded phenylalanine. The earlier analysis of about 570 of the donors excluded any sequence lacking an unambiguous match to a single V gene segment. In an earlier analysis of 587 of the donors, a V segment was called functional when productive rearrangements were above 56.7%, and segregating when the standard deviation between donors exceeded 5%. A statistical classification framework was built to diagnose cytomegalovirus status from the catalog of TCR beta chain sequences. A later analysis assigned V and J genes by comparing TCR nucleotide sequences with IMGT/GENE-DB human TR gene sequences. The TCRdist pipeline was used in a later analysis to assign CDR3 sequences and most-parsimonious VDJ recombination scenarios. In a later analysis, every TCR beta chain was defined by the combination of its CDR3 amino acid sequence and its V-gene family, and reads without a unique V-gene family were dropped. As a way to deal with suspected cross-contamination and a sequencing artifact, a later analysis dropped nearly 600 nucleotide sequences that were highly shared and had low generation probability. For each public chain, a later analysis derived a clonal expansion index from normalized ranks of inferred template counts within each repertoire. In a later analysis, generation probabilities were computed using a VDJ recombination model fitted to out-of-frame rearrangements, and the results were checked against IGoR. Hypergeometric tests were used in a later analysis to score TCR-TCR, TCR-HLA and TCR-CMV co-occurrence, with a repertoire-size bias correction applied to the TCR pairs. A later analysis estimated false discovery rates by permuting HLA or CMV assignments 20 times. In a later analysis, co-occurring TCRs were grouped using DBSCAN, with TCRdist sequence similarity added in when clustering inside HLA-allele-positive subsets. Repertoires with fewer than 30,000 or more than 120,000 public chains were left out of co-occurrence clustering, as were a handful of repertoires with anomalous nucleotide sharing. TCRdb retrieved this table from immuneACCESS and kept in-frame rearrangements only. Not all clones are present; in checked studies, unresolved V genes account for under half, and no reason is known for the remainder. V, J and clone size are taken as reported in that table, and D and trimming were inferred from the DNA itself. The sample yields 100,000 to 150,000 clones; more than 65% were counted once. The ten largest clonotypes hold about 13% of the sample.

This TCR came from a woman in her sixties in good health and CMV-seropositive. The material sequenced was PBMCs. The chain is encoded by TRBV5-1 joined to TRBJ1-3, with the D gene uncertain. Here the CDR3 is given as CASSLGSRNSGNTIYF. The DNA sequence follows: TGCGCCAGCAGCTTGGGGAGCCGGAACTCTGGAAACACCATATATTTT.